This entry describes one T cell receptor (beta chain). The data were obtained in a study of blood T cell repertoires in COVID-19. TCRdb's table, derived via immunoSEQ multiplex PCR, lists solely in-frame clones and lacks some. The data contain just over 250,000 clones, 87% of them seen just once; the ten biggest clones take up approximately 2.2%. The CDR3 consists of 15 residues. V gave up 4 bases and J gave up 8 bases, with 19 bases separating them. The germline V gene has CDR1 SGHRS and CDR2 YFSETQ. Sequencing was performed on peripheral blood. The clonotype was recovered from a woman aged 50 to 65 with acute or convalescent COVID-19. V and J are TRBV5-1 and TRBJ2-1, with D possibly being TRBD1 (5 bases). CDR3 amino acids: CASSPPRGAGDEQFF. The CDR3 DNA reads TGCGCCAGCAGCCCCCCTAGGGGTGCTGGGGATGAGCAGTTCTTC.